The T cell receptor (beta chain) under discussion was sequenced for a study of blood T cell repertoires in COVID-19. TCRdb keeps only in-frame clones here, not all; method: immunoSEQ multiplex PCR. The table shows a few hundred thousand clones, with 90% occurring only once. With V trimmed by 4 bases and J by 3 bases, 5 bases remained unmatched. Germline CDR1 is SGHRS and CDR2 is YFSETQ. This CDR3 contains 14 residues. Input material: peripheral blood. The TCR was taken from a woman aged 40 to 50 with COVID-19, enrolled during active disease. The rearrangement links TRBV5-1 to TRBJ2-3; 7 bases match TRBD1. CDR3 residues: CASSHDRATDTQYF. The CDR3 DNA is TGCGCCAGCAGCCATGACAGGGCGACAGATACGCAGTATTTT.